The entry below gives a single T cell receptor (beta chain) sequence along with its context. The sample belongs to a study of cytomegalovirus exposure and HLA in healthy donors. Clones were read by immunoSEQ multiplex PCR, and TCRdb kept only the in-frame ones, dropping some. Of a few hundred thousand clones in the sample, roughly 90% were seen once. This CDR3 is 15 amino acids long. The germline V gene has CDR1 LGHNA and CDR2 YSLEER. Trimming took 1 base from V and 9 from J, leaving 16 bases between them. The gene calls are TRBV4-3 and TRBJ2-1, with D maybe TRBD2 (7 bases). Sequencing input: PBMCs. This receptor was taken from a woman between 18 and 29 years old in good health and CMV-seronegative. As DNA, the CDR3 is TGCGCCAGCAGCCAAGGTGGGGGGGCTACTGGTGAGCAGTTCTTC. Translating it yields CASSQGGGATGEQFF.